Listed here are 3 T cell receptor beta chains from one sample, sequenced in a study of cytomegalovirus exposure and HLA in healthy donors (dated by TCRdb to about 2017). The receptor library was made with the immunoSEQ multiplex PCR assay. Entries here come from immuneACCESS through TCRdb and include only in-frame sequences with V and J called. Some clones fail to appear in such tables; in the studies checked, an unresolved V gene covers under half of the shortfall, and the cause of the remainder is unknown. This sample comprises about 180,000 clones, just under 90% of them detected only once. About 1.5% of the sample is taken by the ten largest. Sequenced: PBMCs. These TCRs come from a woman in her 30s in good health and CMV-seronegative.

The chain is built from TRBV9 and TRBJ2-1, with D perhaps matching TRBD2 (6 bases). The germline gives CDR1 SGDLS, CDR2 YYNGEE. The CDR3 consists of 15 residues. V gave up 0 bases and J gave up 2 bases, with 9 bases separating them. Here the CDR3 DNA reads TGTGCCAGCAGCGTAGGCGGGGCAACCTACAATGAGCAGTTCTTC. Residues: CASSVGGATYNEQFF.

CDR3 DNA sequence: TGTGCCAGCAGCTCCCCAATCCGGGGGGCGGCAGATACGCAGTATTTT. As protein: CASSSPIRGAADTQYF. The rearrangement links TRBV11-2 to TRBJ2-3; TRBD2 might be the D (7 bases). The CDR3 is 16 residues long. CDR1 and CDR2 from the germline V gene are SGHAT and FQNNGV. Deletions cut 4 bases from V and 4 bases from J, with 18 bases between.

The chain employs TRBV5-6 and TRBJ2-3; D ambiguous. Trimming took off 6 bases at V and 0 bases at J, with 17 bases between the two ends. Germline values: CDR1 SGHDT, CDR2 YYEEEE. The CDR3 spans 16 residues. The CDR3 nucleotides are TGTGCCAGCACCGGTGGTGGCGGCACTAGCACAGATACGCAGTATTTT. Translating it yields CASTGGGGTSTDTQYF. Full variable domain (remainder filled in from reference TRBV5-6 and TRBJ2-3): DAGVTQSPTHLIKTRGQQVTLRCSPKSGHDTVSWYQQALGQGPQFIFQYYEEEERQRGNFPDRFSGHQFPNYSSELNVNALLLGDSALYLCASTGGGGTSTDTQYFGPGTRLTVL.